Listed below are T cell receptor beta chains from one sample, sequenced in a study of cytomegalovirus exposure and HLA in healthy donors. Sequencing used immunoSEQ multiplex PCR; TCRdb keeps in-frame clones, though not all of them. The table lists some 150,000 clones, roughly 78% of them singletons. The specimen was PBMCs. These TCRs come from a middle-aged man in good health and CMV-seronegative. CDR3s include the opening cysteine and the closing phenylalanine or tryptophan.

cdr3_aa j_call v_call
CAISESGGRGGTDTQYF TRBJ2-3 TRBV10-3
CASSQGAGFSSYEQYF TRBJ2-7 TRBV4-3
CAYQDSTPGRGTQYF TRBJ2-3 TRBV28
CASSLVRVGTLKAQYF TRBJ2-5 TRBV7-8
CASSPNPDNEQFF TRBJ2-1 TRBV18
CASSGTTAKNIQYF TRBJ2-4 TRBV6-6
CASSSGLAFNEQFF TRBJ2-1 TRBV5-1
CASKQINSPLHF TRBJ1-6 TRBV6-1
CASSLARVSDTQYF TRBJ2-3 TRBV11-2
CASRGPDYNEQFF TRBJ2-1 TRBV6-5
CSSSLGGLASTDTQYF TRBJ2-3 TRBV7-9
CASSEMAGDNQPQHF TRBJ1-5 TRBV2
CASSDRPVGSYEQYF TRBJ2-7 TRBV2
CASSEGMRVRGDTQYF TRBJ2-3 TRBV6-1
CAWCLASTDTQYF TRBJ2-3 TRBV30
CASSETVGVYEQYF TRBJ2-7 TRBV6-1
CASSGEGGAETQYF TRBJ2-5 TRBV5-1
CASSNHPGTTNLLAKNIQYF TRBJ2-4 TRBV5-1
CASSLGLAGETGKTQYF TRBJ2-5 TRBV5-1
CASSSITTEAFF TRBJ1-1 TRBV7-2
CASSWRTGPDTQYF TRBJ2-3 TRBV28
CASSLGQFYGYTF TRBJ1-2 TRBV11-3
CASSPLGGMTEAFF TRBJ1-1 TRBV5-1
CAIPGGLTDTQYF TRBJ2-3 TRBV7-2
CASKEAESSYEQYF TRBJ2-7 TRBV28
CASSLDSYGYTF TRBJ1-2 TRBV5-4
CASSLVGSTTDTQYF TRBJ2-3 TRBV11-1
CASTVWSSGANVLTF TRBJ2-6 TRBV19
CASSLGDNPNTGELFF TRBJ2-2 TRBV18
CASRGQKNTGELFF TRBJ2-2 TRBV6-1
CSARAVGEQYF TRBJ2-7 TRBV20-1
CASSLATGLYGYTF TRBJ1-2 TRBV7-9
CASTGAGFQETQYF TRBJ2-5 TRBV28
CASIRDRGAEQYF TRBJ2-7 TRBV5-5
CASSFVETSGFSDTQYF TRBJ2-3 TRBV5-1
CASSLSDRGWEQYF TRBJ2-7 TRBV7-2
CASSPGRQETQYF TRBJ2-5 TRBV5-1
CASALAGWGGTDTQYF TRBJ2-3 TRBV27
CASSIPGSYNEQFF TRBJ2-1 TRBV7-8
CASRLSGGHYEQYF TRBJ2-7 TRBV6-5
CASSPGGADNSPLHF TRBJ1-6 TRBV6-5
CASSLTGFNQPQHF TRBJ1-5 TRBV6-5
CASSSLKETQYF TRBJ2-5 TRBV7-9
CSVDQGEINEQFF TRBJ2-1 TRBV29-1